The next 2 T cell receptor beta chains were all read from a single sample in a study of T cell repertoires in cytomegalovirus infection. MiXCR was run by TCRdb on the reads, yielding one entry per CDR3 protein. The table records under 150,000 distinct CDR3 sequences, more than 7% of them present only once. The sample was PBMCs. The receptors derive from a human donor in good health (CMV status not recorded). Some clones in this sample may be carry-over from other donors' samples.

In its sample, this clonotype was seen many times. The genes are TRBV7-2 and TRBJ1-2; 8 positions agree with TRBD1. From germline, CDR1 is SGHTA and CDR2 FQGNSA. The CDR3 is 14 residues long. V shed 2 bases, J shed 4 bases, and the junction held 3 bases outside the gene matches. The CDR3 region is CASSLQGAGYGYTF. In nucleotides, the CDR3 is TGTGCCAGCAGCTTACAGGGGGCAGGCTATGGCTACACCTTC.

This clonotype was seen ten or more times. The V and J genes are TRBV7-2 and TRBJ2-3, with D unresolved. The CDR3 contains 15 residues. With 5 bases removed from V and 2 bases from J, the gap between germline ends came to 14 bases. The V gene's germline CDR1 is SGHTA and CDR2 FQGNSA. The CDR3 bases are TGTGCCAGCAGCCCCTGGCCCAGTTTCACAGATACGCAGTATTTT. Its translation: CASSPWPSFTDTQYF. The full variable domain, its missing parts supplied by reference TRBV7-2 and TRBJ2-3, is GAGVSQSPSNKVTEKGKDVELRCDPISGHTALYWYRQSLGQGLEFLIYFQGNSAPDKSGLPSDRFSAERTGGSVSTLTIQRTQQEDSAVYLCASSPWPSFTDTQYFGPGTRLTVL.